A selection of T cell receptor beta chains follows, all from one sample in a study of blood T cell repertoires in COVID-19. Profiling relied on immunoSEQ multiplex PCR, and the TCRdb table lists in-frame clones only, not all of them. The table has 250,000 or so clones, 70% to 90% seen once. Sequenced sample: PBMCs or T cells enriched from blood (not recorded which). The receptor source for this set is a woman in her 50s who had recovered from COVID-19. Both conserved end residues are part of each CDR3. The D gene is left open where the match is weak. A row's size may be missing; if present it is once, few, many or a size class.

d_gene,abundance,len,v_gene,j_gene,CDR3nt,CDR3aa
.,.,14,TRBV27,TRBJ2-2,TGTGCCAGCAGTTTATTACAGGTCACCGGGGAGCTGTTTTTT,CASSLLQVTGELFF
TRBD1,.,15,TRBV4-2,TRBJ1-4,TGTGCCAGCAGCCAGGACAGGGGGCGGAATGAAAAACTGTTTTTT,CASSQDRGRNEKLFF
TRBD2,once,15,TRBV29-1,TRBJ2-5,TGCAGCGCTACTATGCCTAGCGGGACCACCGAGACCCAGTACTTC,CSATMPSGTTETQYF
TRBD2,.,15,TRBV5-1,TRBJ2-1,TGCGCCAGCAGCTTGAGAGCGGGAGCGGGGAATGAGCAGTTCTTC,CASSLRAGAGNEQFF
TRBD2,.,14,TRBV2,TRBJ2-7,TGTGCCAGCAGTGGGGGGGGAGCGAGCCAAATCGGGTACTTC,CASSGGGASQIGYF
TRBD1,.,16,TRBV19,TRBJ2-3,TGTGCCAGTAGTATGGGCGGGACAGGGGGTACAGATACGCAGTATTTT,CASSMGGTGGTDTQYF
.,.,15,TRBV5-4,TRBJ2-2,TGTGCCAGCAGCACGCTGTCGGGCGGGACCGGGGAGCTGTTTTTT,CASSTLSGGTGELFF
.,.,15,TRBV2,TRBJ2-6,TGTGCCAGCGTAGGCGGCGGGTCTGGGGCCAACGTCCTGACTTTC,CASVGGGSGANVLTF
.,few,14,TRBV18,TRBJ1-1,TGTGCCAGCTCACCGTCGACAGGTATGATTGAAGCTTTCTTT,CASSPSTGMIEAFF
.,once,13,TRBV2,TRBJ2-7,TGTGCCAGCCTCAGGGGTTTCGCCTACGAGCAGTACTTC,CASLRGFAYEQYF
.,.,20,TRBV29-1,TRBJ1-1,TGCAGCGTTGAAGCATGGGGTGACACGTCCAGGGTTGGTGCTAGGACTGAAGCTTTCTTT,CSVEAWGDTSRVGARTEAFF
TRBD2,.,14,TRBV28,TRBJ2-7,TGTGCCAGCGGCGGGAGTACGGGCTCCTACGAGCAGTACTTC,CASGGSTGSYEQYF
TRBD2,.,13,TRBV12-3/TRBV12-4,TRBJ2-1,TGTGCCAGCAGACCCGGGACTAGCGATGAGCAGTTCTTC,CASRPGTSDEQFF
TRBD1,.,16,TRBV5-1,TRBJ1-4,TGCGCCAGCAGCTTATTTGGGACAGGGGAGGGTGAAAAACTGTTTTTT,CASSLFGTGEGEKLFF
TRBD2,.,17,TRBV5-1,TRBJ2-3,TGCGCCAGCAGCCCCGGACTAGCACAAGGGGATTGGGATACGCAGTATTTT,CASSPGLAQGDWDTQYF
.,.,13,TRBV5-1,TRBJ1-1,TGCGCCAGCAGCTTGTTGTCAAACTCTGAAGCTTTCTTT,CASSLLSNSEAFF
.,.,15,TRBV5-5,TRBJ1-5,TGTGCCAGCAGCTTGATTGGTAACATTGATGAGCCCCAGCATTTT,CASSLIGNIDEPQHF
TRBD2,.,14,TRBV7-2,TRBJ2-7,TGTGCCAGCAGCTCCAGACTAGCGACCTACGAGCAGTACTTC,CASSSRLATYEQYF
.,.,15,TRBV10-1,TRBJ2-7,TGCGCCCAGCAGTGGGGGCGTGGGGTAACCTACGAGCAGTACTTC,CAQQWGRGVTYEQYF
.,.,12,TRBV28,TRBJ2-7,TGTGCCAGCAGGAGTGGGCGCTACGAGCAGTACTTC,CASRSGRYEQYF
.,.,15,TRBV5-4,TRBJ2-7,TGTGCCAGCAGCCCTGGCGGCCTCACTATAGGAGAGCAGTACTTC,CASSPGGLTIGEQYF
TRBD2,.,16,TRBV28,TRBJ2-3,TGTGCCAGCAGTTCCCGGGGCGGGAGGACCACAGATACGCAGTATTTT,CASSSRGGRTTDTQYF
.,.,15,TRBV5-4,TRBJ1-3,TGTGCCAGCAGCTTACGAGCTCCCTCTGGAAACACCATATATTTT,CASSLRAPSGNTIYF
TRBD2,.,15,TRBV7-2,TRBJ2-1,TGTGCCAGCAGCTCCCATCGGGGGGCCTACAATGAGCAGTTCTTC,CASSSHRGAYNEQFF
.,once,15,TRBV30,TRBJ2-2,TGTGCCTGGAGTGTATCTGGGGGCAGCGCCGGGGAGCTGTTTTTT,CAWSVSGGSAGELFF
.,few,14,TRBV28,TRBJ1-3,TGTGCCAGCAGTTCCAGGGGCGGTGGAAACACCATATATTTT,CASSSRGGGNTIYF
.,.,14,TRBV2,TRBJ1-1,TGTGCCAGCAGTGGACAGGTTATCAACACTGAAGCTTTCTTT,CASSGQVINTEAFF
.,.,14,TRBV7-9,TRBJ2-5,TGTGCCAGCAGCCCCGACACTCGTTGGGAGACCCAGTACTTC,CASSPDTRWETQYF
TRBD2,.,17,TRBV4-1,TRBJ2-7,TGCGCCAGCAGCCAAGCACTAAGCGGGAGGGCAGGGTACGAGCAGTACTTC,CASSQALSGRAGYEQYF
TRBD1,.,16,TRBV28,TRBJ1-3,TGTGCCAGCAGTCCCGGGGACAGTAACCCTGGAAACACCATATATTTT,CASSPGDSNPGNTIYF
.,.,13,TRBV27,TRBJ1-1,TGTGCCAGCAGTTTATTTCCCGCCAGAGAAGCTTTCTTT,CASSLFPAREAFF
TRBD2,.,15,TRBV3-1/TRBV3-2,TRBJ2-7,TGTGCCAGCAGCCATAGACTAGCGGGAGCCTACGAGCAGTACTTC,CASSHRLAGAYEQYF
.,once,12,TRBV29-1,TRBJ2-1,TGCAGCGTTGAAAAGACAGGCAATGAGCAGTTCTTC,CSVEKTGNEQFF
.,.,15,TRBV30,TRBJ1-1,TGTGCCTGGAGTCTCCTCGGGGGGCAGGGCACTGAAGCTTTCTTT,CAWSLLGGQGTEAFF
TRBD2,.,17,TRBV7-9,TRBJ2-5,TGTGCCAGCAGCTTAAGGAGGGGACTAGCGGGAGGTGAGACCCAGTACTTC,CASSLRRGLAGGETQYF
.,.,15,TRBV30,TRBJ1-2,TGTGCCTGGAGTCCCCAGGCCAGTGGTCTCGGAGGCTACACCTTC,CAWSPQASGLGGYTF
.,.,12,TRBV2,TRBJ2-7,TGTGCCAGCAGCCTGGGACTCTACGAGCAGTACTTC,CASSLGLYEQYF
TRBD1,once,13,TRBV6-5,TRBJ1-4,TGTGCCACTTTGGACAGGGGTAATGAAAAACTGTTTTTT,CATLDRGNEKLFF
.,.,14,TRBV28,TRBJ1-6,TGTGCCAGCAGTGGCGGCTCCTATAATTCACCCCTCCACTTT,CASSGGSYNSPLHF
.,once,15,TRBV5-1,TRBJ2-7,TGCGCCAGCAGCTCCTTAACGAGGGGGGGCTACGAGCAGTACTTC,CASSSLTRGGYEQYF
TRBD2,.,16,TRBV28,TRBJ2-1,TGTGCCAGCAGTTTCCTCGGGACTAGCGGGTATCCTGAGCAGTTCTTC,CASSFLGTSGYPEQFF
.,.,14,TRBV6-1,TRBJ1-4,TGTGCCAGCAGTGAAATGATAGAGAATGAAAAACTGTTTTTT,CASSEMIENEKLFF
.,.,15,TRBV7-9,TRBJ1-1,TGTGCCAGCAGCGGGGCGGGGATCACGAACACTGAAGCTTTCTTT,CASSGAGITNTEAFF
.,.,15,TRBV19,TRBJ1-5,TGTGCCAGTAGTGAACCGGGACTGCCAACCCAGCCCCAGCATTTT,CASSEPGLPTQPQHF
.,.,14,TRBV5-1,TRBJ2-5,TGCGCCAGCAGCTTCGGGGTTTTGGGAGAGACCCAGTACTTC,CASSFGVLGETQYF
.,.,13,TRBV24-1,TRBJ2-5,TGTGCCACCTCCCGACAGGCCCAAGAGACCCAGTACTTC,CATSRQAQETQYF
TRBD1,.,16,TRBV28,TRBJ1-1,TGTGCCAGCAGTTCCCTAAGCTTTGGACAGGATAGGGTTGCTTTCTTT,CASSSLSFGQDRVAFF
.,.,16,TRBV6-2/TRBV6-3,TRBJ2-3,TGTGCCAGCAGTTACTCACGCGGGATGGGGAAAGATACGCAGTATTTT,CASSYSRGMGKDTQYF
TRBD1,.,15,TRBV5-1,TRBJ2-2,TGCGCCAGCAGCTTGGGAAGGGGGCACACCGGGGAGCTGTTTTTT,CASSLGRGHTGELFF
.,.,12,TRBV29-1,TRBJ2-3,TGCAGCGTTGAAGAGGGCGGGGATACGCAGTATTTT,CSVEEGGDTQYF
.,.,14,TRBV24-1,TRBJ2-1,TGTGCCACCAGTGACAGGGGTGTCCACAATGAGCAGTTCTTC,CATSDRGVHNEQFF
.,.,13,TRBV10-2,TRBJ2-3,TGCGCCAGCAGTGAGCGGGACACAGATACGCAGTATTTT,CASSERDTDTQYF